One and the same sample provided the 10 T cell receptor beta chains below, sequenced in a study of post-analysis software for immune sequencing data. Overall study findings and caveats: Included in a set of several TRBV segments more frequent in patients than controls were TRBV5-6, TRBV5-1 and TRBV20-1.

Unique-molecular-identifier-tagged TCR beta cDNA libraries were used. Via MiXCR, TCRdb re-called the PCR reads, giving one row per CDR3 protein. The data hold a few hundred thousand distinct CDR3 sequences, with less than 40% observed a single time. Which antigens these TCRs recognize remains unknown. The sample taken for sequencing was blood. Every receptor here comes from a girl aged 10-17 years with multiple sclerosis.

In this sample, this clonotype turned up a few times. The CDR3 region has the DNA TGTGCCAGCAGTTTAGCGGCCAGAGGACTAGCGGGGAACACAGATACGCAGTATTTT. Translation gives CASSLAARGLAGNTDTQYF. V is TRBV12-3 or TRBV12-4 and J is TRBJ2-3, with TRBD2 identical over 12 bases. The junction had 9 bases not matched to a gene; V was cut back by 0 bases and J by 2 bases. The CDR3 covers 19 residues.

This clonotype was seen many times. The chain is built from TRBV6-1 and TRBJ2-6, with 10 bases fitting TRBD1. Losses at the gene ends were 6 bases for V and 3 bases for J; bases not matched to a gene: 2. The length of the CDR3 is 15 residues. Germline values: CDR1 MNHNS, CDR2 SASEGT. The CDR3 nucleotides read TGTGCCAGCAGGACAGGGGGCAGTGGGGCCAACGTCCTGACTTTC. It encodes CASRTGGSGANVLTF.

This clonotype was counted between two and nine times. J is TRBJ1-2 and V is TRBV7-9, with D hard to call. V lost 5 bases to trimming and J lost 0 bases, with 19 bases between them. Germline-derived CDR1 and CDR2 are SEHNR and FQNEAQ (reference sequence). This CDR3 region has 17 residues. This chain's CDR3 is CASSTGSLLPANYGYTF. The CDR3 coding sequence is TGTGCCAGCAGCACCGGGTCCCTCTTACCGGCTAACTATGGCTACACCTTC.

The CDR3 region has the DNA TGTGCCAGCAGTTATACTCACAGGGGGCCGGACAATGAGCAGTTCTTC. Amino acid sequence: CASSYTHRGPDNEQFF. The rearrangement links TRBV6-5 to TRBJ2-1; 9 bases are a match to TRBD1. With V trimmed by 3 bases and J by 5 bases, 8 bases remained unmatched. CDR3 length equals 16 residues. Per germline, CDR1 MNHEY and CDR2 SVGAGI.

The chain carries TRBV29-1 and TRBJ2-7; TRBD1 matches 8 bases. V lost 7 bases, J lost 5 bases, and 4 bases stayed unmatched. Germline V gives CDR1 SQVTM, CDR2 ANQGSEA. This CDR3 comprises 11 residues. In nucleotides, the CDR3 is TGCAGCGCGGACAGGGAGGACGAGCAGTACTTC. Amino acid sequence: CSADREDEQYF.

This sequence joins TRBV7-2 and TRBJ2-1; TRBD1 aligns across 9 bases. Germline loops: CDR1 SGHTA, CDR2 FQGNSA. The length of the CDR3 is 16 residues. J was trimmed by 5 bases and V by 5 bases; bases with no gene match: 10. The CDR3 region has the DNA TGTGCCAGCAGCCCACGGACAGGGGCGCGCCACAATGAGCAGTTCTTC. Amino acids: CASSPRTGARHNEQFF.

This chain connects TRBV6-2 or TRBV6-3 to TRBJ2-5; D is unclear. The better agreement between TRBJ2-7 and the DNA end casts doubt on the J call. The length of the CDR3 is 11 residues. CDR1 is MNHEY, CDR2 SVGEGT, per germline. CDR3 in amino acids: CASSNRHEQYF. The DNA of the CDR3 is TGTGCCAGCAGTAACCGCCACGAGCAGTACTTC.

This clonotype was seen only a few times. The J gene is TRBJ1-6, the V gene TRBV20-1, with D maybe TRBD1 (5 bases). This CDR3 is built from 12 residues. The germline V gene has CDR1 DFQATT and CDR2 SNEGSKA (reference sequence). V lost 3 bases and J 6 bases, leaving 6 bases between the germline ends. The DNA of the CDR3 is TGCAGTGCTAGTGGGGGTAATTCACCCCTCCACTTT. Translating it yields CSASGGNSPLHF.

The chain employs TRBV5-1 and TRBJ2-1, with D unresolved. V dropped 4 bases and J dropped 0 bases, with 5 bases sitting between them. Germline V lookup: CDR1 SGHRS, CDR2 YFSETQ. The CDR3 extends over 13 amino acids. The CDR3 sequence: CASSSSSYNEQFF. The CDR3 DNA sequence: TGCGCCAGCAGCAGCAGCTCCTACAATGAGCAGTTCTTC. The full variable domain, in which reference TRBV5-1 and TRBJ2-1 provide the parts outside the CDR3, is KAGVTQTPRYLIKTRGQQVTLSCSPISGHRSVSWYQQTPGQGLQFLFEYFSETQRNKGNFPGRFSGRQFSNSRSEMNVSTLELGDSALYLCASSSSSYNEQFFGPGTRLTVL.

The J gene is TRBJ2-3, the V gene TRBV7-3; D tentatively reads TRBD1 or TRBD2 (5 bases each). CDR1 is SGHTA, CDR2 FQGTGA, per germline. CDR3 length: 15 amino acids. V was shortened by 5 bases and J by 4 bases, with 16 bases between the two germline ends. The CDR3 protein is CASSRQGELADTQYF. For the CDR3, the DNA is TGTGCCAGCAGCCGGCAGGGAGAGCTCGCAGATACGCAGTATTTT.